The 24 T cell receptor beta chains reported below all come from one sample, sequenced in a study of OX40 agonist ivuxolimab in advanced cancers. Receptors were amplified or captured by the immunoSEQ multiplex PCR assay. TCRdb limited this immuneACCESS table to in-frame rearrangements with V and J called. A share of clones is missing; checked studies link under half to unresolved V genes, and the rest is unexplained. In all, the sample holds 35,000 or so clones, and around 80% of those were seen once. The top ten hold 15% to 20% of the sample. The sample was CD4+ or CD8+ T cells sorted from blood, taken in a trial of the OX40 agonist ivuxolimab. The receptors shown here come from an adult with an advanced solid tumor such as melanoma, head and neck, liver or kidney cancer.

This chain uses TRBV5-6 with TRBJ1-2; 10 nucleotides align to TRBD1. Germline assignment: CDR1 SGHDT and CDR2 YYEEEE. Trimming at V came to 6 bases and at J to 4 bases, leaving 12 bases not matched to a gene. The CDR3 has 16 residues. CDR3 sequence: CASIMWGQGSAYGYTF. The CDR3 nucleotides read TGTGCCAGCATCATGTGGGGACAGGGGTCCGCCTATGGCTACACCTTC.

This clone was found once. J is TRBJ2-5 and V is TRBV27; a weak D match, TRBD1 (6 bases). The J call could be wrong; TRBJ2-7 is a better fit for the DNA end. CDR3 length: 14 amino acids. CDR1 and CDR2 from the germline V gene are MNHEY and SMNVEV (reference sequence). The chain's CDR3 is CASSPGTLAGEQYF. The CDR3 bases are TGTGCCAGCAGTCCGGGGACACTGGCGGGCGAGCAGTACTTC.

There are a few counts of this clone. The genes are TRBV4-1 and TRBJ2-7; TRBD1 matches 8 bases. The CDR3 is 14 residues long. V lost 3 bases, J lost 3 bases, and 4 bases stayed unmatched. CDR1 and CDR2 from the germline V gene are MGHRA and YSYEKL. Here the CDR3 reads CASSHGQGLYEQYF. In nucleotides, the CDR3 is TGCGCCAGCAGCCATGGACAGGGACTCTACGAGCAGTACTTC.

This chain links TRBV10-2 with TRBJ1-5; 8 bases fit TRBD1. The junction had 2 bases not matched to a gene; V was cut back by 3 bases and J by 4 bases. The CDR3 is made up of 14 amino acids. The V gene's germline CDR1 is WSHSY and CDR2 SAAADI. The CDR3 nucleotides read TGCGCCAGCAGTGAAGGGACAGGTAATCAGCCCCAGCATTTT. Protein product: CASSEGTGNQPQHF.

CDR3 residues: CASSLFPVTYEQYF. CDR3 coding DNA: TGTGCCAGCAGTTTGTTTCCGGTTACCTACGAGCAGTACTTC. The rearrangement joins TRBV27 to TRBJ2-7; unclear D gene. CDR1 is MNHEY, CDR2 SMNVEV, per germline (reference sequence). The V end lost 3 bases, the J end lost 2 bases, and 11 bases lay between the germline ends. There are 14 residues in the CDR3.

J is TRBJ1-2 and V is TRBV15; D is perhaps TRBD1 (5 bases). The germline gives CDR1 LNHNV, CDR2 YYDKDF (reference sequence). The CDR3 totals 13 residues. Trimming left V 2 bases short and J 8 bases short, with 12 bases between. The CDR3 DNA sequence: TGTGCCACCAGCAGATACGGGACGGGAGGCTACACCTTC. Translating it yields CATSRYGTGGYTF.

This chain joins TRBV10-3 and TRBJ2-1; TRBD1 agrees at 9 bases. J lost 7 bases, V lost 4 bases, and 11 bases had no gene match. CDR1 is ENHRY and CDR2 is SYGVKD in the germline V gene. CDR3 length: 16 residues. CDR3 nucleotides: TGTGCCATCAGTGCCGGGGGGACAGGGACCGGTAATGAGCAGTTCTTC. This encodes CAISAGGTGTGNEQFF.

Here the CDR3 reads CASSQDRRGSTDTQYF. The CDR3 bases are TGCGCCAGCAGCCAAGATCGGAGGGGTAGCACAGATACGCAGTATTTT. V is TRBV4-1 and J is TRBJ2-3; a weak D match, TRBD2 (6 bases). There are 16 residues in the CDR3. V was shortened by 0 bases and J by 0 bases, with 10 bases between the two germline ends. In germline, CDR1 is MGHRA, CDR2 YSYEKL.

The V gene is TRBV25-1, the J gene TRBJ2-7, with D perhaps matching TRBD1 (5 bases). The germline V and J ends were trimmed by 2 bases and 5 bases, with 10 bases remaining between them. CDR3 length: 13 amino acids. Germline CDR1 reads MGHDK; CDR2 reads SYGVNS. Written as DNA, the CDR3 is TGTGCCAGCAGTGAAATAGGGGCCCACGAGCAGTACTTC. It translates to CASSEIGAHEQYF.

Only a few counts were recorded for this clone. V gene TRBV2 combines with J gene TRBJ1-2; D is uncertain. Between the trimmed V and J ends, which lost 7 bases and 6 bases, there was a span of 9 bases. Germline V lookup: CDR1 SNHLY, CDR2 FYNNEI. This CDR3 is built from 11 residues. In nucleotides, the CDR3 is TGTGCCAGCACGGAGGGAGATGGCTACACCTTC. Amino acids: CASTEGDGYTF.

This clone turned up a few times. The chain's CDR3 is CAWVLNTEAFF. The DNA for the CDR3 is TGTGCCTGGGTGTTGAACACTGAAGCTTTCTTT. The chain has TRBV30 and TRBJ1-1, with D unclear. Germline values: CDR1 GTSNPN, CDR2 SVGIG (reference sequence). The CDR3 runs to 11 residues. The V end lost 5 bases, the J end lost 0 bases, and 4 bases lay between the germline ends. Variable domain in full (rest from reference TRBV30 and TRBJ1-1): SQTIHQWPATLVQPVGSPLSLECTVEGTSNPNLYWYRQAAGRGLQLLFYSVGIGQISSEVPQNLSASRPQDRQFILSSKKLLLSDSGFYLCAWVLNTEAFFGQGTRLTVV.

This chain uses TRBV28 with TRBJ2-3; the D is unclear. The V end lost 8 bases, the J end lost 6 bases, and 15 bases lay between the germline ends. The germline V gene encodes CDR1 MDHEN and CDR2 SYDVKM. CDR3 length: 13 amino acids. CDR3 DNA: TGTGCCAGCGGGGAACGGATTACCGATACGCAGTATTTT. Amino acids: CASGERITDTQYF.

The chain couples TRBV11-2 to TRBJ2-4; the D gene is possibly TRBD1 (5 bases). CDR1 is SGHAT, CDR2 FQNNGV, per germline. The CDR3 length is 15 residues. V lost 1 base and J lost 4, with 11 bases in between. CDR3 region: CASSLVDTPKNIQYF. The CDR3 bases are TGTGCCAGCAGCTTAGTGGACACCCCAAAAAACATTCAGTACTTC.

The chain has TRBV29-1 and TRBJ2-7; D is ambiguous. This CDR3 is built from 11 residues. Per the germline V gene, CDR1 is SQVTM and CDR2 is ANQGSEA. V was clipped by 4 bases and J by 3 bases, with 7 bases between them. This CDR3 is CSVVSGYEQYF. The CDR3 nucleotides read TGCAGCGTTGTTAGTGGCTACGAGCAGTACTTC.

The chain employs TRBV7-9 and TRBJ1-2; tentatively, D is TRBD1 (5 bases). V lost 3 bases to trimming and J lost 3 bases, with 8 bases between them. This CDR3 has 13 residues. Germline CDR1 reads SEHNR; CDR2 reads FQNEAQ (reference sequence). The CDR3 bases are TGTGCCAGCAGCTTGGGGACGGACTATGGCTACACCTTC. Its translation: CASSLGTDYGYTF.

For the CDR3, the DNA is TGTGCCAGCAGCTTGGCCGGGCGTGGCGAGCAGTACTTC. It is translated as CASSLAGRGEQYF. The V call is TRBV5-4, the J call TRBJ2-7, with D unclear. Germline lookup yields CDR1 SGHNT and CDR2 YYREEE (reference sequence). The V gene lost 0 bases and the J gene lost 6 bases, with 10 bases spanning the gap. This CDR3 is built from 13 residues. The complete variable domain, with remaining parts taken from reference TRBV5-4 and TRBJ2-7, reads ETGVTQSPTHLIKTRGQQVTLRCSSQSGHNTVSWYQQALGQGPQFIFQYYREEENGRGNFPPRFSGLQFPNYSSELNVNALELDDSALYLCASSLAGRGEQYFGPGTRLTVT.

To note about this clone: This sequence may be a read error, since a much larger clone differs from it by one base. The rearrangement uses TRBV13 and TRBJ2-7; TRBD2 agrees at 11 bases. The CDR3 extends over 14 amino acids. The germline V gene has CDR1 PRHDT and CDR2 FYEKMQ (reference sequence). The junction had 0 bases not matched to a gene; V was cut back by 3 bases and J by 2 bases. The CDR3 here is CASSFSGRAYEQYF. The CDR3, as DNA: TGTGCCAGCAGCTTTAGCGGGAGGGCCTACGAGCAGTACTTC.

The rearrangement joins TRBV6-5 to TRBJ1-2; no clear D gene. The CDR3 extends over 15 amino acids. Trimming left V 8 bases short and J 3 bases short, with 19 bases between. Germline V gene lookup returns CDR1 MNHEY and CDR2 SVGAGI. The chain's CDR3 is CASGDRITNHYGYTF. The CDR3 DNA is TGTGCCAGCGGCGACCGGATCACCAATCACTATGGCTACACCTTC.

V usage is TRBV4-1 and J usage is TRBJ2-5; weak D call: TRBD2 (6 bases). The CDR3 totals 15 residues. Germline V gene lookup returns CDR1 MGHRA and CDR2 YSYEKL. The germline V and J ends were trimmed by 0 bases and 5 bases, with 13 bases remaining between them. The CDR3 loop is CASSQENGLAETQYF. CDR3 DNA: TGCGCCAGCAGCCAAGAAAACGGTCTAGCGGAGACCCAGTACTTC.

V and J are TRBV5-4 and TRBJ2-7; D gene ambiguous. CDR3 length: 11 residues. CDR1 and CDR2 from the germline V gene are SGHNT and YYREEE (reference sequence). Trimming cost V 5 bases and J 5 bases, with 8 bases left between them. CDR3 in DNA: TGTGCCAGCAGAAAGGCTAACGAGCAGTACTTC. This sequence encodes CASRKANEQYF.

J is TRBJ2-1 and V is TRBV4-2, with 8 bases fitting TRBD2. V trimming: 5 bases; J trimming: 2 bases; junction bases outside the gene matches: 8. Germline CDR1 LGHNA, CDR2 YNFKEQ. The CDR3 has 16 residues. The CDR3 spells CASSYRSGTPYNEQFF. For the CDR3, the DNA is TGTGCCAGCAGCTACCGTAGCGGGACCCCCTACAATGAGCAGTTCTTC.

The chain links TRBV15 to TRBJ2-3, with TRBD1 as a possible D gene (6 bases). Per germline, CDR1 LNHNV and CDR2 YYDKDF (reference sequence). The length of the CDR3 is 13 residues. Trimming removed 0 bases from V and 7 bases from J, with 8 bases in between. The CDR3 nucleotides read TGTGCCACCAGCAGAGATAGGGGGAATACGCAGTATTTT. This encodes CATSRDRGNTQYF.

The chain uses TRBV28 and TRBJ1-5; 7 bases line up with TRBD1. V lost 5 bases, J lost 6 bases, and 13 bases stayed unmatched. The length of the CDR3 is 16 residues. Germline assignment: CDR1 MDHEN and CDR2 SYDVKM. The CDR3 loop reads CASSIPSDRVGQPQHF. CDR3 nucleotides: TGTGCCAGCAGTATACCATCTGACAGGGTCGGTCAGCCCCAGCATTTT.

The chain recombines TRBV4-3 with TRBJ2-7; D ambiguous. Trimming cost V 0 bases and J 6 bases, with 9 bases left between them. Germline V gives CDR1 LGHNA, CDR2 YSLEER. This CDR3 has 13 residues. CDR3 sequence (DNA): TGCGCCAGCAGCCAAGATCGCGGTCTCGAGCAGTACTTC. It yields the protein CASSQDRGLEQYF.